Presented here are 32 T cell receptor beta chains from one specimen sequenced in a study of regulatory T cells in long-lasting Graves disease. Researchers made TCR beta libraries by using iRepertoire HTBI primers and running Arm-PCR on CDR3 regions. From the multiplex PCR reads, TCRdb called clonotypes with MiXCR, one entry per CDR3 protein. The sample contains around 250,000 distinct CDR3 sequences, approximately 20% of which appear only once. Time point in this sample: newly diagnosed GD, antithyroid drugs for less than 3 months. The TCR library was made from RNA extracted from PBMCs. These data also featured in a second study, about T cells in Graves' hyperthyroidism and ophthalmopathy.

This specimen consisted of peripheral blood mononuclear cells (PBMCs), obtained at new diagnosis, from a patient treated with antithyroid drugs. These TCRs come from a woman aged 30 to 39 with Graves disease.

Many counts were recorded for this clonotype. The rearrangement links TRBV2 to TRBJ1-2; a weak D match, TRBD1 (6 bases). This CDR3 is built from 10 residues. Germline CDR1 is SNHLY and CDR2 is FYNNEI. The CDR3 spells CGRGQGGYTF. Here the CDR3 DNA reads TGTGGCAGGGGCCAGGGGGGCTACACCTTC.

There are many counts of this clonotype. The J gene is TRBJ1-1, the V gene TRBV2; unclear D gene. Deletions cut 7 bases from V and 5 bases from J, with 17 bases between. CDR1 and CDR2 (germline): SNHLY, FYNNEI. CDR3 length: 14 residues. CDR3 coding DNA: TGTGCCAGCATCGGTGGGAGAAGTTCAACTGAAGCTTTCTTT. Translating it yields CASIGGRSSTEAFF. Complete variable domain (other parts from reference TRBV2 and TRBJ1-1): EPEVTQTPSHQVTQMGQEVILRCVPISNHLYFYWYRQILGQKVEFLVSFYNNEISEKSEIFDDQFSVERPDGSNFTLKIRSTKLEDSAMYFCASIGGRSSTEAFFGQGTRLTVV.

This clonotype was seen many times. V is TRBV9 and J is TRBJ1-5; 11 bases line up with TRBD1. V shed 4 bases and J 6 bases; nucleotides not matched to a gene: 12. Germline V gene sequence: CDR1 SGDLS, CDR2 YYNGEE. This CDR3 region has 17 residues. CDR3 nucleotides: TGTGCCAGCAGCCGGCCCCTTGGACAGGGGGCCTTTCAGCCCCAGCATTTT. Protein product: CASSRPLGQGAFQPQHF.

This clonotype has just a few counts. The genes are TRBV14 and TRBJ1-2; 7 bases map to TRBD1. The CDR3 consists of 18 residues. Germline V gene data show CDR1 as SGHDN and CDR2 as FVKESK. The V segment lost 4 bases and the J segment 8 bases; nucleotides outside the gene matches: 22. In DNA, the CDR3 is TGTGCCAGCAGCCTATCGGCAGGGACAGCCAAAGAGGCGGGCGGCTACACCTTC. Translating gives CASSLSAGTAKEAGGYTF.

This clonotype came up many times. This chain uses TRBV7-2 with TRBJ2-3; D gene uncertain. V gave up 5 bases and J gave up 4 bases, with 13 bases separating them. This CDR3 is built from 14 residues. CDR1 and CDR2 from the germline V gene are SGHTA and FQGNSA. The CDR3: CASSPQPAPDTQYF. DNA for the CDR3: TGTGCCAGCAGCCCCCAACCTGCACCAGATACGCAGTATTTT.

In its sample, this clonotype was seen once. The chain uses TRBV20-1 and TRBJ2-1; 11 bases map to TRBD2. TRBJ2-5 matches the DNA end more closely, so the J call is doubtful. The CDR3 covers 15 residues. Germline assignment: CDR1 DFQATT and CDR2 SNEGSKA (reference sequence). The CDR3: CSARRLAGSQETQYF. The CDR3, as DNA: TGCAGTGCTAGGAGACTAGCGGGGTCCCAAGAGACCCAGTACTTC.

At least ten counts were recorded for this clonotype. V gene TRBV7-6 combines with J gene TRBJ1-4; 7 nucleotides align to TRBD1. The CDR3 sequence is 15 residues long. V lost 5 bases, J lost 5 bases, and 8 bases stayed unmatched. The germline V gene encodes CDR1 SGHVS and CDR2 FNYEAQ. CDR3 protein: CASSEQGQTNEKLFF. The CDR3 DNA follows: TGTGCCAGCAGCGAACAGGGACAGACAAATGAAAAACTGTTTTTT.

This clonotype showed up many times. This rearrangement joins TRBV7-9 to TRBJ2-1, with 7 bases identical to TRBD1. The CDR3 has 15 residues. The germline CDR1 and CDR2 sequences are SEHNR and FQNEAQ (reference sequence). Germline trimming cut 5 bases from V and 0 bases from J; bases unmatched to any gene: 4. In DNA, the CDR3 is TGTGCCAGCAGCGAGACAGGGATCTCCTACAATGAGCAGTTCTTC. Amino acid sequence: CASSETGISYNEQFF.

Of note for this clonotype: A far bigger clonotype differs at one base, so this is likely a read error. The chain employs TRBV12-3 or TRBV12-4 and TRBJ1-1; D call uncertain. The CDR3 sequence is 15 residues long. CDR3 DNA sequence: TGTGCCAGCAGCCTCCTCTCCCCTGGGGTAACTGAAGCTTCCTTT. Amino acids: CASSLLSPGVTEASF.

This clonotype was detected ten times or more. The V and J genes are TRBV7-9 and TRBJ2-1; D not resolved. The germline CDR1 and CDR2 sequences are SEHNR and FQNEAQ (reference sequence). The ends were cut back, 2 bases at V and 4 bases at J, with 12 bases in the middle. This CDR3 region has 15 residues. The CDR3: CASSLRTDHYNEQFF. CDR3 nucleotide sequence: TGTGCCAGCAGCTTACGGACCGACCATTACAATGAGCAGTTCTTC.

This clonotype was picked up many times. The chain combines TRBV7-9 with TRBJ2-1, with a tentative D call TRBD1 (6 bases). Germline V CDR1 and CDR2: SEHNR, FQNEAQ (reference sequence). With 4 bases removed from V and 6 bases from J, the gap between germline ends came to 13 bases. This CDR3 is built from 14 residues. CDR3 DNA sequence: TGTGCCAGCAGCTACTTCGGACAGTCCAATGAGCAGTTCTTC. It codes for CASSYFGQSNEQFF.

This clonotype was counted only a few times. V and J are TRBV4-1 and TRBJ1-1; D is undetermined. Trimming shortened V by 1 base and J by 6 bases, and 6 bases separated the two germline ends. This CDR3 region has 12 residues. CDR1 is MGHRA and CDR2 is YSYEKL in the germline V gene. CDR3 sequence: CASSQGRSEAFF. CDR3 nucleotide sequence: TGCGCCAGCAGCCAAGGGAGGTCTGAAGCTTTCTTT.

This clonotype was counted at least ten times. This chain joins TRBV15 and TRBJ2-3; 9 bases agree with TRBD2. CDR3 length equals 16 residues. Unmatched junction bases numbered 6, after V lost 0 bases and J lost 5 bases. Looked up from germline, CDR1 is LNHNV and CDR2 is YYDKDF (reference sequence). In nucleotides, the CDR3 is TGTGCCACCAGCAGAGATTACGCGGGGGGGGAAGATACGCAGTATTTT. It codes for CATSRDYAGGEDTQYF.

This clonotype was detected ten times or more. The chain links TRBV2 to TRBJ2-3, with unresolved D. This CDR3 has 12 amino acids. V lost 4 bases and J lost 1, with 3 bases in between. CDR1 and CDR2 (germline): SNHLY, FYNNEI. CDR3 sequence: CASSVGTDTQYF. CDR3 in DNA: TGTGCCAGCAGTGTGGGCACAGATACGCAGTATTTT.

This clonotype was counted between two and nine times. A much larger clone is a single base away; this may be a read error. The CDR3 sequence: CASRSLRSYEQYF. The CDR3 region has the DNA TGTGCCAGCAGGTCCTTAAGGTCCTACGAGCAGTACTTC. This chain connects TRBV6-2 or TRBV6-3 to TRBJ2-7; no firm D call. CDR1 MNHEY and CDR2 SVGEGT come from the germline V gene. This CDR3 spans 13 amino acids. The V and J ends lost 6 bases and 1 base respectively, with 10 bases between them.

This clonotype was observed many times. The DNA of the CDR3 is TGCGCCAGCAGCCCAAGCGGGGTAAGCTCCTACGAGCAGTACTTC. Protein: CASSPSGVSSYEQYF. The gene calls are TRBV5-1 and TRBJ2-7; 7 bases are shared with TRBD2. CDR1 is SGHRS and CDR2 is YFSETQ in the germline V gene. This CDR3 region has 15 residues. The trim removed 4 bases at V and 0 bases at J, leaving 7 bases unmatched.

At least ten counts were recorded for this clonotype. The V call is TRBV9, the J call TRBJ2-5; possible D gene TRBD2, 5 bases. Germline V gene lookup returns CDR1 SGDLS and CDR2 YYNGEE. Trimming shortened V by 4 bases and J by 2 bases, and 12 bases separated the two germline ends. The CDR3 is made up of 14 amino acids. Written as DNA, the CDR3 is TGTGCCAGCAGCCACAGCGGCACGCAAGAGACCCAGTACTTC. Translated: CASSHSGTQETQYF. The whole variable domain, filled in from reference TRBV9 and TRBJ2-5, reads DSGVTQTPKHLITATGQRVTLRCSPRSGDLSVYWYQQSLDQGLQFLIQYYNGEERAKGNILERFSAQQFPDLHSELNLSSLELGDSALYFCASSHSGTQETQYFGPGTRLLVL.

This clonotype was seen repeatedly, ten times or more. The genes are TRBV15 and TRBJ2-7; 10 positions agree with TRBD2. Germline values: CDR1 LNHNV, CDR2 YYDKDF (reference sequence). The CDR3 extends over 14 amino acids. The J segment lost 3 bases and the V segment lost 1 base, leaving 0 bases of the junction unmatched. For the CDR3, the DNA is TGTGCCACCAGCAGAGGGACTAGCGGCTACGAGCAGTACTTC. This sequence encodes CATSRGTSGYEQYF. Together with reference TRBV15 and TRBJ2-7, the CDR3 gives the full variable domain: DAMVIQNPRYQVTQFGKPVTLSCSQTLNHNVMYWYQQKSSQAPKLLFHYYDKDFNNEADTPDNFQSRRPNTSFCFLDIRSPGLGDTAMYLCATSRGTSGYEQYFGPGTRLTVT.

This clonotype was found many times. The V call is TRBV2, the J call TRBJ1-1, with a tentative D call TRBD1 (6 bases). V was trimmed by 5 bases and J by 2 bases, leaving 9 bases between them. Germline-derived CDR1 and CDR2 are SNHLY and FYNNEI. The CDR3 spans 13 residues. The CDR3 DNA is TGTGCCAGCAGTCGGGACACCAACACTGAAGCTTTCTTT. Translating it yields CASSRDTNTEAFF.

As concerns this clonotype: A far larger clone is one base from this, pointing to a likely read error. Since no conserved phenylalanine or tryptophan closes the CDR3, a read error is the likely cause. The chain couples TRBV5-1 to TRBJ2-1; TRBD1 agrees at 9 bases. CDR1 SGHRS and CDR2 YFSETQ come from the germline V gene. The CDR3 runs 13 residues. V lost 5 bases and J lost 7; bases outside the gene matches: 4. Written as DNA, the CDR3 is TGCGCCAGCAGAGCCGGGACAGGGAATGAGCAGTTCCTC. Its translation is CASRAGTGNEQFL.

This clonotype was recorded at least ten times. The CDR3 coding sequence is TGTGCCAGCAGCTTGTTGGGGACAGGACGTAATTCACCCCTCCACTTT. This gives the protein CASSLLGTGRNSPLHF. V and J are TRBV5-4 and TRBJ1-6; 8 positions match TRBD1. After removal of 1 base from V and 6 bases from J, the junction contained 6 bases not matched to a gene. The germline V gene encodes CDR1 SGHNT and CDR2 YYREEE (reference sequence). The CDR3 is 16 residues long.

Regarding this clonotype: A much larger clone differs from this one at a single base, so this may be a read error. CDR3 loop: CASSPVPRDSLEGQFF. DNA for the CDR3: TGTGCCAGCAGCCCGGTGCCTCGGGACAGCCTGGAGGGGCAGTTCTTC. V gene TRBV7-8 combines with J gene TRBJ2-1; D might be TRBD1 (7 bases). CDR3 size: 16 residues. Trimming removed 5 bases from V and 12 bases from J, with 26 bases in between. CDR1 is SGHVS and CDR2 is FQNEAQ in the germline V gene.

The table lists this clonotype with many counts. This chain joins TRBV7-9 and TRBJ1-2, with unresolved D. The V end was cut by 4 bases, the J end by 4 bases, with 13 bases between. Germline V gene lookup returns CDR1 SEHNR and CDR2 FQNEAQ (reference sequence). CDR3 length: 14 residues. CDR3 sequence reads: CASSSNTRGYGYTF. The CDR3 DNA reads as TGTGCCAGCAGCTCAAACACCCGGGGCTATGGCTACACCTTC.

This clonotype was picked up many times. This rearrangement joins TRBV2 to TRBJ2-2, with 10 bases matching TRBD2. Trimming at V came to 8 bases and at J to 4 bases, leaving 7 bases not matched to a gene. CDR1 and CDR2 (germline): SNHLY, FYNNEI. This CDR3 has 15 amino acids. The CDR3 bases are TGTGCCAGCGGATATGAGCGGGGGGGCACCGGGGAGCTGTTTTTT. Protein product: CASGYERGGTGELFF.

A word on this clonotype: A much more abundant neighbour one base away suggests this may be a read error. The V gene is TRBV20-1, the J gene TRBJ2-5; D remains ambiguous. The CDR3 has 13 residues. Trimming took 4 bases from V and 4 from J, leaving 13 bases between them. Germline CDR1 is DFQATT and CDR2 is SNEGSKA (reference sequence). CDR3 DNA sequence: TGCAGTGCTAAAGATGTGGATCGAGAGACCCAGTACTTC. Residues: CSAKDVDRETQYF.

This clonotype has a count of ten or more. The V call is TRBV10-3, the J call TRBJ1-2, with 8 nucleotides matching TRBD1. J lost 4 bases, V lost 3 bases, and 13 bases had no gene match. The CDR3 extends over 17 amino acids. Germline assignment: CDR1 ENHRY and CDR2 SYGVKD. In DNA form, the CDR3 reads TGTGCCATCAGTGACCCGGGACAGGTTAGAGATATCTATGGCTACACCTTC. It is translated as CAISDPGQVRDIYGYTF.

This clonotype was counted many times. This rearrangement joins TRBV2 to TRBJ1-2, with a weak D call TRBD1 (6 bases). Between the trimmed V and J ends, which lost 5 bases and 0 bases, there was a span of 13 bases. Germline loops: CDR1 SNHLY, CDR2 FYNNEI. The CDR3 spans 15 residues. The CDR3, as DNA: TGTGCCAGCAGTAACAGGGTGCGAGCTAACTATGGCTACACCTTC. This sequence encodes CASSNRVRANYGYTF. Together with reference TRBV2 and TRBJ1-2, the CDR3 gives the full variable domain: EPEVTQTPSHQVTQMGQEVILRCVPISNHLYFYWYRQILGQKVEFLVSFYNNEISEKSEIFDDQFSVERPDGSNFTLKIRSTKLEDSAMYFCASSNRVRANYGYTFGSGTRLTVV.

This clonotype was picked up many times. This chain links TRBV12-5 with TRBJ2-1; D is unclear. The CDR3 length is 12 residues. Trimming stripped 1 base from V and 7 bases from J, with 5 bases between. Germline V gives CDR1 LGHNT, CDR2 FRNRAP. In nucleotides, the CDR3 is TGTGCTAGTGGTTTGGGGTTAAATGAGCAGTTCTTC. As protein: CASGLGLNEQFF.

On this clonotype: This may stem from a read error, because a much larger clone lies one nucleotide away. The chain recombines TRBV6-1 with TRBJ1-5; D is possibly TRBD1 (6 bases). Germline assignment: CDR1 MNHNS and CDR2 SASEGT. The V end was cut by 4 bases, the J end by 5 bases, with 15 bases between. The CDR3 loop spans 15 amino acids. The DNA of the CDR3 is TGTGCCAGCAGTGGAGCTCTGCAGGGGTATCAGCCCCAGCATTTT. This sequence encodes CASSGALQGYQPQHF.

On this clonotype: A far larger clone is one nucleotide away, so this likely arose from a read error. V gene TRBV4-2 combines with J gene TRBJ2-1; 8 bases fit TRBD1. The CDR3 sequence is 15 residues long. From germline, CDR1 is LGHNA and CDR2 YNFKEQ. Unmatched junction bases numbered 9, after V lost 1 base and J lost 10 bases. CDR3 bases: TGTGCCAGCAGCCAAGTCCGGACAGGGACCTACGAGCAGTTCTTC. This gives the protein CASSQVRTGTYEQFF.

This clonotype appeared many times. CDR3 loop: CSALYRSHTYEQYF. In nucleotides, the CDR3 is TGCAGCGCCCTATACAGATCACATACCTACGAGCAGTACTTC. The chain has TRBV29-1 and TRBJ2-7; no clear D. The CDR3 totals 14 residues. Germline V gene data show CDR1 as SQVTM and CDR2 as ANQGSEA. Trimming stripped 7 bases from V and 2 bases from J, with 18 bases between.

This clonotype was detected many times. The chain uses TRBV11-3 and TRBJ2-5; no reliable D call. Looked up from germline, CDR1 is SGHNT and CDR2 is YENEEA. Trimming removed 1 base from V and 1 base from J, with 10 bases in between. The CDR3 loop spans 15 amino acids. CDR3 residues: CASSLGEIPQETQYF. CDR3 nucleotides: TGTGCCAGCAGCTTAGGTGAAATCCCCCAAGAGACCCAGTACTTC.